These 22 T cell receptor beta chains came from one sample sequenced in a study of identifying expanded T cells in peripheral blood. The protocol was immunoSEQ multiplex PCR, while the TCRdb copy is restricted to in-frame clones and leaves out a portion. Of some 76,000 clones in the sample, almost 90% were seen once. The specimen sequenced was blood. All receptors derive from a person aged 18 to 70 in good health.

CDR3 region: CASSRPTGFYNEQFF. The DNA of the CDR3 is TGTGCCAGCAGTCGGCCAACAGGGTTTTACAATGAGCAGTTCTTC. The chain recombines TRBV28 with TRBJ2-1; tentative D call: TRBD1 (6 bases). CDR1 MDHEN and CDR2 SYDVKM come from the germline V gene. Deletions cut 5 bases from V and 4 bases from J, with 15 bases between. This CDR3 is built from 15 residues.

The DNA for the CDR3 is TGTGCCAGCAGCGTTTTGGCGGGAGTTGGCGATGAGCAGTTCTTC. Residues: CASSVLAGVGDEQFF. The chain combines TRBV9 with TRBJ2-1; 7 nucleotides line up with TRBD2. The trim removed 2 bases at V and 8 bases at J, leaving 10 bases unmatched. The germline V gene encodes CDR1 SGDLS and CDR2 YYNGEE. This CDR3 contains 15 residues.

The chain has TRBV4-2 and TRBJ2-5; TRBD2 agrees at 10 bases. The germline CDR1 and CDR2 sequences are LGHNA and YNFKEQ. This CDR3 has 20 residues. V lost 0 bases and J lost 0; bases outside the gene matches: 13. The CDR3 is CASSQDWGQASGSHQETQYF. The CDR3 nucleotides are TGTGCCAGCAGCCAAGATTGGGGACAGGCTAGCGGGAGTCACCAAGAGACCCAGTACTTC.

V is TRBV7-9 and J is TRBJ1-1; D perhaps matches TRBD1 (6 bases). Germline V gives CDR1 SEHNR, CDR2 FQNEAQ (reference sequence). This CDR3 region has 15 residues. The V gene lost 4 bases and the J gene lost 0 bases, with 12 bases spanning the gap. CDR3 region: CASSSRGGLNTEAFF. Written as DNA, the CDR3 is TGTGCCAGCAGCTCCCGGGGGGGCCTGAACACTGAAGCTTTCTTT.

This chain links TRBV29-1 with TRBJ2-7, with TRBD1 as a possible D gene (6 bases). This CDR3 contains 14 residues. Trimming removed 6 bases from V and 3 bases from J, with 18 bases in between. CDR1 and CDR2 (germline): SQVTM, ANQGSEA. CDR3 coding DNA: TGCAGCGTGGTGAGACAGGATCCGATCTACGAGCAGTACTTC. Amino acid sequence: CSVVRQDPIYEQYF.

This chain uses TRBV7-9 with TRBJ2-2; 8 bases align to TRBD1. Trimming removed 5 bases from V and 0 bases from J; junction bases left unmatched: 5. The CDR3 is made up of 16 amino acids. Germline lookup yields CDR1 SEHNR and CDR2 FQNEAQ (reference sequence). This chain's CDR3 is CASSTRQGTNTGELFF. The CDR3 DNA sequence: TGTGCCAGCAGCACCCGACAGGGGACGAACACCGGGGAGCTGTTTTTT. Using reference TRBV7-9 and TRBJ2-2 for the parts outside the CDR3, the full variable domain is DTGVSQNPRHKITKRGQNVTFRCDPISEHNRLYWYRQTLGQGPEFLTYFQNEAQLEKSRLLSDRFSAERPKGSFSTLEIQRTEQGDSAMYLCASSTRQGTNTGELFFGEGSRLTVL.

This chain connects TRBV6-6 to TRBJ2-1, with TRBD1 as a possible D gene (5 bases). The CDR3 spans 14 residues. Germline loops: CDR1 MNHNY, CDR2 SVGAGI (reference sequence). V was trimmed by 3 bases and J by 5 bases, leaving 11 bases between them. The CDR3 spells CASSYGRANNEQFF. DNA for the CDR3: TGTGCCAGCAGTTATGGCAGGGCCAACAATGAGCAGTTCTTC.

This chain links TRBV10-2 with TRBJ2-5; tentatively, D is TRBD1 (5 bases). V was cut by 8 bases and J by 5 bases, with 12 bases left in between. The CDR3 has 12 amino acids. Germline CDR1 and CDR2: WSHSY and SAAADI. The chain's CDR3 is CASGWGWETQYF. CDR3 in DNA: TGCGCCAGCGGGTGGGGCTGGGAGACCCAGTACTTC.

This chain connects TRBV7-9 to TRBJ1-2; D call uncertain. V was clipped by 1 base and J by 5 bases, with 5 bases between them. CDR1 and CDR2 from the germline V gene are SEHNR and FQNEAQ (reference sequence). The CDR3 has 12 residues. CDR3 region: CASSLGGYGYTF. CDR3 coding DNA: TGTGCCAGCAGCTTAGGGGGATATGGCTACACCTTC. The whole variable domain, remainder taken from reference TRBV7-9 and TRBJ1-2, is DTGVSQNPRHKITKRGQNVTFRCDPISEHNRLYWYRQTLGQGPEFLTYFQNEAQLEKSRLLSDRFSAERPKGSFSTLEIQRTEQGDSAMYLCASSLGGYGYTFGSGTRLTVV.

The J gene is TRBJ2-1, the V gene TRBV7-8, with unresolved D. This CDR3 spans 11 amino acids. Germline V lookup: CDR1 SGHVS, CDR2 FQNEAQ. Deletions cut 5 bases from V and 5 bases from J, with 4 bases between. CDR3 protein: CASSKHNEQFF. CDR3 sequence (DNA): TGTGCCAGCAGCAAGCACAATGAGCAGTTCTTC.

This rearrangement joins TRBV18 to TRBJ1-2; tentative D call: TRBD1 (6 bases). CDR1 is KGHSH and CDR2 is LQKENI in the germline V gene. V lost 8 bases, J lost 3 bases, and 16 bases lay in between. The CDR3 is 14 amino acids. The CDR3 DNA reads TGTGCCAGCAGGCAGTGGGACACGGACTATGGCTACACCTTC. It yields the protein CASRQWDTDYGYTF. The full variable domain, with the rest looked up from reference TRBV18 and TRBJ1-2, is NAGVMQNPRHLVRRRGQEARLRCSPMKGHSHVYWYRQLPEEGLKFMVYLQKENIIDESGMPKERFSAEFPKEGPSILRIQQVVRGDSAAYFCASRQWDTDYGYTFGSGTRLTVV.

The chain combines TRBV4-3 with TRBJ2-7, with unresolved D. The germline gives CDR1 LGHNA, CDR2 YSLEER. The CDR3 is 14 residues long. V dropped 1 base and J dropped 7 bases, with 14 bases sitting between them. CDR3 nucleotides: TGCGCCAGCAGCCAAGGGATAGGGTCGAAGGAGCAGTACTTC. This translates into CASSQGIGSKEQYF.

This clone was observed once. CDR3 residues: CSGQSGKESTEAFF. DNA of the CDR3: TGCAGCGGCCAGTCAGGGAAGGAGAGCACTGAAGCTTTCTTT. The V call is TRBV29-1, the J call TRBJ1-1, with D perhaps TRBD1 (5 bases). Trimming stripped 7 bases from V and 4 bases from J, with 19 bases between. The CDR3 runs 14 residues. Germline CDR1 SQVTM, CDR2 ANQGSEA. The variable domain in full, completed from reference TRBV29-1 and TRBJ1-1, reads SAVISQKPSRDICQRGTSLTIQCQVDSQVTMMFWYRQQPGQSLTLIATANQGSEATYESGFVIDKFPISRPNLTFSTLTVSNMSPEDSSIYLCSGQSGKESTEAFFGQGTRLTVV.

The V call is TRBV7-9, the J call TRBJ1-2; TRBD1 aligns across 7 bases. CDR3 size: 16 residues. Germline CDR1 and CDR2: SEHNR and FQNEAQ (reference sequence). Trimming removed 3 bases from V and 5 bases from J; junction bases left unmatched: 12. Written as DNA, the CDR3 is TGTGCCAGCAGCTTTTCCAAAGCAGGGGGTGGATATGGCTACACCTTC. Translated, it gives CASSFSKAGGGYGYTF.

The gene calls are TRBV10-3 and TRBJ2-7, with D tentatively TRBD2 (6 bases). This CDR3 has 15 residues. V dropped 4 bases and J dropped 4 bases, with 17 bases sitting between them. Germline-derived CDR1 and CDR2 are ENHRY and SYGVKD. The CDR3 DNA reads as TGTGCCATCAGTGGTCGAGTGGCTAGCGAGTACGAGCAGTACTTC. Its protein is CAISGRVASEYEQYF.

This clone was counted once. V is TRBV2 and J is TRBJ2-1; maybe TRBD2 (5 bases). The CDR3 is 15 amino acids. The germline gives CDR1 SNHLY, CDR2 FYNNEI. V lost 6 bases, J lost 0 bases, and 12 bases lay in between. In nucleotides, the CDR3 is TGTGCCAGCAGATCAGCGGAGAACTCCTACAATGAGCAGTTCTTC. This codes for CASRSAENSYNEQFF.

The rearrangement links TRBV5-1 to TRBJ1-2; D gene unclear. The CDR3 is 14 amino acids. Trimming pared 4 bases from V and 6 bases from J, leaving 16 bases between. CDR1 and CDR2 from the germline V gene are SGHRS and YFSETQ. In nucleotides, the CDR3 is TGCGCCAGCAGCCCCGGAGGGTCTCTGGATGGCTACACCTTC. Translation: CASSPGGSLDGYTF.

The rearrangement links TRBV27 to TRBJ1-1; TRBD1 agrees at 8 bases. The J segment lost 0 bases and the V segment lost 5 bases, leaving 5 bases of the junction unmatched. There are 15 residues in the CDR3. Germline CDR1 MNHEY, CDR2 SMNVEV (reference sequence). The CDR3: CASSPRTGMNTEAFF. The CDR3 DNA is TGTGCCAGCAGTCCCCGGACAGGGATGAACACTGAAGCTTTCTTT.

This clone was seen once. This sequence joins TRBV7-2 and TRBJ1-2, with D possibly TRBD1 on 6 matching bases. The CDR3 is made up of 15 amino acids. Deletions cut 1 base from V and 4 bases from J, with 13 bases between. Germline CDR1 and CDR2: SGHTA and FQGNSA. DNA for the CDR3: TGTGCCAGCAGCTTAGAGCAGGGGCGCGGCTATGGCTACACCTTC. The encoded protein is CASSLEQGRGYGYTF.

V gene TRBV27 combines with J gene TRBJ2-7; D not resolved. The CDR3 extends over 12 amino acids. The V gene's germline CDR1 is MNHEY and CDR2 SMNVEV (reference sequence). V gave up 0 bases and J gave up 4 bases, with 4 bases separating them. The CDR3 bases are TGTGCCAGCAGTTTATCGGGGTACGAGCAGTACTTC. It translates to CASSLSGYEQYF.

For the CDR3, the DNA is TGTGCCAGTAAAGGGGCGGTAGCGGGGAGCTACTACGAGCAGTACTTC. Its translation: CASKGAVAGSYYEQYF. The V gene is TRBV19, the J gene TRBJ2-7, with 8 positions matching TRBD2. Trimming removed 7 bases from V and 3 bases from J; junction bases left unmatched: 14. Germline loops: CDR1 LNHDA, CDR2 SQIVND (reference sequence). This CDR3 contains 16 residues.

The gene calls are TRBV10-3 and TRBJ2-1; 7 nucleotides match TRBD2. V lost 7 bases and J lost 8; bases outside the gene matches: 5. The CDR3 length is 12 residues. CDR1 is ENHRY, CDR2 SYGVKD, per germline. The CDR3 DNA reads TGTGCCATCAAGGGAGGGGACGATGAGCAGTTCTTC. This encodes CAIKGGDDEQFF.